The rows below give T cell receptor beta chains drawn from one sample of a study of blood T cells in healthy people across ages. In TCRdb, the 5' RACE reads were re-called with MiXCR into one record per CDR3 protein. The data show over 1,500,000 distinct CDR3 sequences, around half seen once. The sample taken for sequencing was blood. These receptors came from a woman aged 40 to 50 in good health. CDR3s include the opening cysteine and the closing phenylalanine or tryptophan. The order of the fields is D gene, V gene, clone size, J gene, CDR3 DNA, CDR3 protein. A D gene is named only where the DNA matches it firmly. Only some rows state a clone size, as once, few, many or a class for expanded clones.

d_gene: TRBD1
v_gene: TRBV29-1
abundance: .
j_gene: TRBJ1-1
CDR3nt: TGCAGCGCCGGAAGGACAGGGGGCCTGTCTGAAGCTTTCTTT
CDR3aa: CSAGRTGGLSEAFF

d_gene: .
v_gene: TRBV20-1
abundance: few
j_gene: TRBJ2-1
CDR3nt: TGCAGTGCCCCACCCAGCAAGCCTAACAATGAGCAGTTCTTC
CDR3aa: CSAPPSKPNNEQFF

d_gene: .
v_gene: TRBV28
abundance: .
j_gene: TRBJ2-5
CDR3nt: TGTGCCAGCAGTTTACCAGGGACAACCCAGTACTTC
CDR3aa: CASSLPGTTQYF

d_gene: .
v_gene: TRBV5-4
abundance: few
j_gene: TRBJ2-1
CDR3nt: TGTGCCAGCAGCGAGGACTTAGAGCAGTTCTTC
CDR3aa: CASSEDLEQFF

d_gene: .
v_gene: TRBV6-2/TRBV6-3
abundance: once
j_gene: TRBJ1-1
CDR3nt: TGTGCCAGCAGTTACGGCAGGGTGAACACTGAAGCTTTCTTT
CDR3aa: CASSYGRVNTEAFF

d_gene: .
v_gene: TRBV9
abundance: .
j_gene: TRBJ2-5
CDR3nt: TGTGCCAGCAGCGTAGAGTTGGGAAACCAAGAGACCCAGTACTTC
CDR3aa: CASSVELGNQETQYF

d_gene: TRBD1
v_gene: TRBV4-3
abundance: few
j_gene: TRBJ2-1
CDR3nt: TGCGCCAGCAGCCACTTCCAATCAGGGGGCCGTGAGCAGTTCTTC
CDR3aa: CASSHFQSGGREQFF

d_gene: .
v_gene: TRBV4-3
abundance: .
j_gene: TRBJ1-6
CDR3nt: TGCGCCAGCAGCCAGGGGGTCAGGGTGTTAAATTCACCCCTCCACTTT
CDR3aa: CASSQGVRVLNSPLHF

d_gene: .
v_gene: TRBV28
abundance: .
j_gene: TRBJ2-5
CDR3nt: TGTGCCAGCAGTCCTCCCGGACAGCAACCGACCCAGTACTTC
CDR3aa: CASSPPGQQPTQYF

d_gene: TRBD2
v_gene: TRBV20-1
abundance: few
j_gene: TRBJ2-3
CDR3nt: TGCAGTGCTAGAGTACTAGCGCGCACAGATACGCAGTATTTT
CDR3aa: CSARVLARTDTQYF

d_gene: .
v_gene: TRBV15
abundance: .
j_gene: TRBJ2-3
CDR3nt: TGTGCCACCAGCACGGGGTCCGGCACAGATACGCAGTATTTT
CDR3aa: CATSTGSGTDTQYF

d_gene: .
v_gene: TRBV7-2
abundance: few
j_gene: TRBJ2-7
CDR3nt: TGTGCCAGCAGCTTAGCGCTAAAGGGAGGCTACGAGCAGTACTTC
CDR3aa: CASSLALKGGYEQYF

d_gene: .
v_gene: TRBV29-1
abundance: .
j_gene: TRBJ1-2
CDR3nt: TGCAGCGGGAGAGACAGAAACAACTATGGCTACACCTTC
CDR3aa: CSGRDRNNYGYTF

d_gene: .
v_gene: TRBV7-2
abundance: few
j_gene: TRBJ2-1
CDR3nt: TGTGCCAGCAGCTGGAGTGGGGCCCTAGAATACAATGAGCAGTTCTTC
CDR3aa: CASSWSGALEYNEQFF

d_gene: TRBD1
v_gene: TRBV18
abundance: .
j_gene: TRBJ2-7
CDR3nt: TGTGCCAGCTCACCACAGACCGGGACAGGGGGCTTCTACGAGCAGTACTTC
CDR3aa: CASSPQTGTGGFYEQYF

d_gene: .
v_gene: TRBV3-1
abundance: few
j_gene: TRBJ2-4
CDR3nt: TGTGCCAGCAGCCCCCGAAGGGGCATTGACATTCAGTACTTC
CDR3aa: CASSPRRGIDIQYF

d_gene: TRBD1
v_gene: TRBV7-9
abundance: .
j_gene: TRBJ2-1
CDR3nt: TGTGCCAGCAGCCATCGACAGGGATATACCAATGAGCAGTTCTTC
CDR3aa: CASSHRQGYTNEQFF

d_gene: TRBD2
v_gene: TRBV20-1
abundance: few
j_gene: TRBJ2-1
CDR3nt: TGCAGTGCTTTCCTAGCGGTTGGGAATGAGCAGTTCTTC
CDR3aa: CSAFLAVGNEQFF

d_gene: .
v_gene: TRBV7-8
abundance: .
j_gene: TRBJ2-5
CDR3nt: TGTGCCAGCAGCCCGGACAGTACAGAGACCCAGTACTTC
CDR3aa: CASSPDSTETQYF

d_gene: .
v_gene: TRBV5-1
abundance: few
j_gene: TRBJ1-2
CDR3nt: TGCGCCAGCAGCTCCGGGACCTTAAACTATGGCTACACCTTC
CDR3aa: CASSSGTLNYGYTF

d_gene: .
v_gene: TRBV5-1
abundance: .
j_gene: TRBJ2-3
CDR3nt: TGCGCCAGCAGCTCTGAAACTAGCACAGATACGCAGTATTTT
CDR3aa: CASSSETSTDTQYF

d_gene: TRBD1
v_gene: TRBV5-1
abundance: .
j_gene: TRBJ2-7
CDR3nt: TGCGCCAGCAGCAACCGGGACAGCATCTCCCACGAGCAGTACTTC
CDR3aa: CASSNRDSISHEQYF

d_gene: .
v_gene: TRBV27
abundance: few
j_gene: TRBJ1-6
CDR3nt: TGTGCCAGCAGTCCCCGACAGGTTGTGGGTCTGAGTTCACCCCTCCACTTT
CDR3aa: CASSPRQVVGLSSPLHF

d_gene: .
v_gene: TRBV14
abundance: .
j_gene: TRBJ2-7
CDR3nt: TGTGCCAGCAGCCAGGGAGTGCACGAGCAGTACTTC
CDR3aa: CASSQGVHEQYF

d_gene: TRBD1
v_gene: TRBV6-2/TRBV6-3
abundance: .
j_gene: TRBJ2-5
CDR3nt: TGTGCCACCCTAGTTTGGGGGACAGGCCAAGAGACCCAGTACTTC
CDR3aa: CATLVWGTGQETQYF

d_gene: TRBD1
v_gene: TRBV25-1
abundance: few
j_gene: TRBJ2-3
CDR3nt: TGTGCCAGCAGTCCAGGGGGCAGAGTAGTAACAGATACGCAGTATTTT
CDR3aa: CASSPGGRVVTDTQYF

d_gene: TRBD1
v_gene: TRBV7-2
abundance: .
j_gene: TRBJ1-5
CDR3nt: TGTGCCAGCAGCCCCCGGGGAGGGACAGGGGATGTACGCAATCAGCCCCAGCATTTT
CDR3aa: CASSPRGGTGDVRNQPQHF

d_gene: .
v_gene: TRBV4-3
abundance: .
j_gene: TRBJ2-5
CDR3nt: TGCGCCAGCAGCCAAGATCCCCTGGCCGGGACAAACAGCCAAGAGACCCAGTACTTC
CDR3aa: CASSQDPLAGTNSQETQYF

d_gene: .
v_gene: TRBV15
abundance: .
j_gene: TRBJ2-7
CDR3nt: TGTGCCACGTCGCAAGAGCAGTACTTC
CDR3aa: CATSQEQYF

d_gene: .
v_gene: TRBV7-2
abundance: .
j_gene: TRBJ1-2
CDR3nt: TGTGCCAGCAGCCCCGCGGCAGGCACTTCCACCGCCTATGGCTACACCTTC
CDR3aa: CASSPAAGTSTAYGYTF

d_gene: TRBD2
v_gene: TRBV27
abundance: once
j_gene: TRBJ2-3
CDR3nt: TGTGCCAGCAGTCCACTGACTAGCGGGGGGGCCTATACGCAGTATTTT
CDR3aa: CASSPLTSGGAYTQYF

d_gene: TRBD1
v_gene: TRBV10-3
abundance: .
j_gene: TRBJ2-7
CDR3nt: TGTGCCATCAGGGACAGGGTTTACGAGCAGTACTTC
CDR3aa: CAIRDRVYEQYF

d_gene: .
v_gene: TRBV28
abundance: .
j_gene: TRBJ1-5
CDR3nt: TGTGCCAGCAGCCAAGTCAGGATGAGTCAGCCCCAGCATTTT
CDR3aa: CASSQVRMSQPQHF

d_gene: .
v_gene: TRBV29-1
abundance: .
j_gene: TRBJ2-5
CDR3nt: TGCAGCAAAACCGGGAGTAGCCAAGAGACCCAGTACTTC
CDR3aa: CSKTGSSQETQYF

d_gene: .
v_gene: TRBV5-1
abundance: .
j_gene: TRBJ2-3
CDR3nt: TGCGCCAGCAGCTTGAATGCTCAGGGGAAGACAGATACGCAGTATTTT
CDR3aa: CASSLNAQGKTDTQYF

d_gene: .
v_gene: TRBV27
abundance: .
j_gene: TRBJ2-5
CDR3nt: TGTGCCAGCAGTATCCGACAGAACCAACAAGAGACCCAGTACTTC
CDR3aa: CASSIRQNQQETQYF

d_gene: .
v_gene: TRBV6-5
abundance: .
j_gene: TRBJ2-7
CDR3nt: TGTGCCAGCAGTTACACGGGGGGCTCCGAGCAGTACTTC
CDR3aa: CASSYTGGSEQYF

d_gene: .
v_gene: TRBV5-1
abundance: once
j_gene: TRBJ1-2
CDR3nt: TGCGCCAGCAGCTTGGGGGCAGGGCCCTCCAACTATGGCTACACCTTC
CDR3aa: CASSLGAGPSNYGYTF

d_gene: .
v_gene: TRBV7-2
abundance: few
j_gene: TRBJ2-3
CDR3nt: TGTGCCAGCAGTGTTGACCCGATAGCCACAGATACGCAGTATTTT
CDR3aa: CASSVDPIATDTQYF

d_gene: .
v_gene: TRBV15
abundance: few
j_gene: TRBJ2-5
CDR3nt: TGTGCCACCGATGCCAGAATGGGGGAGACCCAGTACTTC
CDR3aa: CATDARMGETQYF

d_gene: TRBD2
v_gene: TRBV5-1
abundance: few
j_gene: TRBJ2-4
CDR3nt: TGCGCCAGCAGCGCGGGACTAGCGGGGGGATTATCGAACATTCAGTACTTC
CDR3aa: CASSAGLAGGLSNIQYF

d_gene: .
v_gene: TRBV20-1
abundance: once
j_gene: TRBJ1-5
CDR3nt: TGCAGTGCTAGAGAAGGTGGGGGGGCGAGCAATCAGCCCCAGCATTTT
CDR3aa: CSAREGGGASNQPQHF

d_gene: .
v_gene: TRBV7-2
abundance: .
j_gene: TRBJ1-2
CDR3nt: TGTGCCAGCAGCTTAGGAGCGATCGGCAATAACTATGGCTACACCTTC
CDR3aa: CASSLGAIGNNYGYTF

d_gene: .
v_gene: TRBV20-1
abundance: few
j_gene: TRBJ2-5
CDR3nt: TGCAGTGCTAATAAAGGGGGGGCCAGCGAGACCCAGTACTTC
CDR3aa: CSANKGGASETQYF

d_gene: TRBD2
v_gene: TRBV28
abundance: .
j_gene: TRBJ2-7
CDR3nt: TGTGCCAGCAGTCCCAGCGGGGCTTCGACCTACGAGCAGTACTTC
CDR3aa: CASSPSGASTYEQYF

d_gene: .
v_gene: TRBV18
abundance: .
j_gene: TRBJ2-5
CDR3nt: TGTGCCAGCTCACCCCGAGGAGGGACCCAGTACTTC
CDR3aa: CASSPRGGTQYF

d_gene: .
v_gene: TRBV27
abundance: .
j_gene: TRBJ1-5
CDR3nt: TGTGCCAGCAGTTTAAGATTCGGGGGTCAAGCTTATCAGCCCCAGCATTTT
CDR3aa: CASSLRFGGQAYQPQHF

d_gene: .
v_gene: TRBV4-2
abundance: .
j_gene: TRBJ2-5
CDR3nt: TGTGCCAGCAGCCCCGGGCCGGGACTCCCGTACCAAGAGACCCAGTACTTC
CDR3aa: CASSPGPGLPYQETQYF

d_gene: .
v_gene: TRBV7-2
abundance: .
j_gene: TRBJ2-7
CDR3nt: TGTGCCAGCAGCTCTGGGGGCGGACCACAATCCTACGAGCAGTACTTC
CDR3aa: CASSSGGGPQSYEQYF

d_gene: .
v_gene: TRBV25-1
abundance: .
j_gene: TRBJ1-2
CDR3nt: TGTGCCAGCAGTCCGAGGGCTTTTAACTATGGCTACACCTTC
CDR3aa: CASSPRAFNYGYTF

d_gene: .
v_gene: TRBV7-3
abundance: .
j_gene: TRBJ2-3
CDR3nt: TGTGCCAGCAGCTACTTGGGCGGGATCACAGATACGCAGTATTTT
CDR3aa: CASSYLGGITDTQYF

d_gene: .
v_gene: TRBV7-2
abundance: .
j_gene: TRBJ2-5
CDR3nt: TGTGCCAGCAGCACACAGGGTGGCCAAGAGACCCAGTACTTC
CDR3aa: CASSTQGGQETQYF

d_gene: TRBD2
v_gene: TRBV20-1
abundance: .
j_gene: TRBJ2-5
CDR3nt: TGCAGTGTCATCAATACAGCGGGGGGGCCTAATGAGCAGTACTTC
CDR3aa: CSVINTAGGPNEQYF